The rows below give T cell receptor beta chains drawn from one sample of a study of OX40 agonist ivuxolimab in advanced cancers. Here immunoSEQ multiplex PCR was the method, and the copy in TCRdb shows in-frame clones only, minus some. The repertoire consists of 75,000 to 100,000 clones, with about nine tenths occurring once and the leading ten covering 0.32%. This specimen consisted of CD4+ or CD8+ T cells sorted from blood, obtained in a trial of the OX40 agonist ivuxolimab. The receptors come from an adult with an advanced solid tumor such as melanoma, head and neck, liver or kidney cancer. Each CDR3 is given with its conserved first and last residue. Fields, in order: D gene, V gene, J gene, clone size, CDR3 protein, CDR3 DNA. A D gene is named only where the DNA matches it firmly. Expanded clones get a size class; other rows say once, few or many, or leave the size out.

D gene: NA; V gene: TRBV14; J gene: TRBJ2-3; clone size: NA; CDR3 protein: CASSQYTGPSTDTQYF; CDR3 DNA: TGTGCCAGCAGCCAATACACGGGACCAAGCACAGATACGCAGTATTTT
D gene: NA; V gene: TRBV6-5; J gene: TRBJ2-7; clone size: NA; CDR3 protein: CASSYNGGTYEQYF; CDR3 DNA: TGTGCCAGCAGTTACAACGGCGGGACCTACGAGCAGTACTTC
D gene: NA; V gene: TRBV5-1; J gene: TRBJ2-5; clone size: NA; CDR3 protein: CASSNTETQYF; CDR3 DNA: TGCGCCAGCAGCAACACTGAGACCCAGTACTTC
D gene: NA; V gene: TRBV28; J gene: TRBJ2-7; clone size: NA; CDR3 protein: CASSLSRGAFSSYEQYF; CDR3 DNA: TGTGCCAGCAGTTTATCCAGGGGGGCCTTTAGCTCCTACGAGCAGTACTTC
D gene: TRBD1; V gene: TRBV5-1; J gene: TRBJ1-1; clone size: NA; CDR3 protein: CASSWTGGEATEAFF; CDR3 DNA: TGCGCCAGCAGCTGGACAGGGGGCGAGGCCACTGAAGCTTTCTTT
D gene: NA; V gene: TRBV9; J gene: TRBJ1-2; clone size: NA; CDR3 protein: CASSVGKNPPLDYGYTF; CDR3 DNA: TGTGCCAGCAGCGTAGGAAAGAATCCACCCCTGGACTATGGCTACACCTTC
D gene: NA; V gene: TRBV11-3; J gene: TRBJ1-1; clone size: NA; CDR3 protein: CASSLSPSTEAFF; CDR3 DNA: TGTGCCAGCAGCTTATCTCCGAGTACTGAAGCTTTCTTT
D gene: NA; V gene: TRBV5-4; J gene: TRBJ2-5; clone size: NA; CDR3 protein: CASSLSPSQETQYF; CDR3 DNA: TGTGCCAGCAGCTTGTCCCCCTCCCAAGAGACCCAGTACTTC
D gene: TRBD2; V gene: TRBV30; J gene: TRBJ2-3; clone size: NA; CDR3 protein: CAWSGGGSTDTQYF; CDR3 DNA: TGTGCCTGGAGTGGCGGGGGAAGCACAGATACGCAGTATTTT
D gene: NA; V gene: TRBV5-1; J gene: TRBJ1-1; clone size: NA; CDR3 protein: CASSLEGHTEAFF; CDR3 DNA: TGCGCCAGCAGCTTGGAGGGCCACACTGAAGCTTTCTTT
D gene: TRBD1; V gene: TRBV2; J gene: TRBJ1-1; clone size: NA; CDR3 protein: CASSEMWGTGNTEAFF; CDR3 DNA: TGTGCCAGCAGTGAAATGTGGGGGACAGGGAACACTGAAGCTTTCTTT
D gene: TRBD2; V gene: TRBV18; J gene: TRBJ2-7; clone size: few; CDR3 protein: CASSWTSSYEQYF; CDR3 DNA: TGTGCCAGCTCTTGGACTAGCTCCTACGAGCAGTACTTC
D gene: NA; V gene: TRBV4-1; J gene: TRBJ1-4; clone size: NA; CDR3 protein: CASSPRERGNEKLFF; CDR3 DNA: TGCGCCAGCAGCCCACGGGAGCGTGGTAATGAAAAACTGTTTTTT
D gene: NA; V gene: TRBV2; J gene: TRBJ1-6; clone size: few; CDR3 protein: CASREQENSPLHF; CDR3 DNA: TGTGCCAGCAGAGAACAAGAAAATTCACCCCTCCACTTT
D gene: TRBD1; V gene: TRBV10-3; J gene: TRBJ1-3; clone size: NA; CDR3 protein: CAISETGTGRNTIYF; CDR3 DNA: TGTGCCATCAGTGAGACCGGGACAGGGAGAAACACCATATATTTT
D gene: TRBD2; V gene: TRBV7-7; J gene: TRBJ2-7; clone size: NA; CDR3 protein: CASSLAPSGAYEQYF; CDR3 DNA: TGTGCCAGCAGCTTAGCCCCTAGCGGGGCTTACGAGCAGTACTTC
D gene: NA; V gene: TRBV18; J gene: TRBJ2-3; clone size: NA; CDR3 protein: CASSPILGGSTDTQYF; CDR3 DNA: TGTGCCAGCTCACCCATCTTAGGGGGGTCCACAGATACGCAGTATTTT
D gene: NA; V gene: TRBV28; J gene: TRBJ2-4; clone size: few; CDR3 protein: CASSRNIQYF; CDR3 DNA: TGTGCCAGCAGTAGAAACATTCAGTACTTC
D gene: NA; V gene: TRBV7-2; J gene: TRBJ1-2; clone size: NA; CDR3 protein: CASSRSTTRGPDYGYTF; CDR3 DNA: TGTGCCAGCAGCCGTTCGACGACCCGGGGACCTGACTATGGCTACACCTTC